This T cell receptor beta chain originates from a study of T cells in Graves' hyperthyroidism and ophthalmopathy. Germline V CDR1 and CDR2: SNHLY, FYNNEI. Trimming pared 10 bases from V and 2 bases from J, leaving 12 bases between. The CDR3 has 12 amino acids. This clonotype was counted many times. There were TCR beta CDR3 regions amplified from RNA transcripts. The HTBI primer set served for first-round RT-PCR of the TCR CDR3. TCRdb called the multiplex PCR reads again in MiXCR, with one record for every CDR3 protein. The sample gives hundreds of thousands of distinct CDR3 sequences, about 20% of which show up once; about 60% is in the top ten.

The specimen sequenced was blood. This receptor was taken from a man younger than 40 with Graves' ophthalmopathy. This rearrangement joins TRBV2 to TRBJ2-7, with D maybe TRBD1 (6 bases). DNA for the CDR3: TGTGCCATAGAGGGACAAACCTACGAGCAGTACTTC. Residues: CAIEGQTYEQYF.